The clone carrying this T cell receptor (beta chain) has only one observation. The CDR3 covers 15 residues. V shed 3 bases and J 7 bases; nucleotides not matched to a gene: 6. Germline assignment: CDR1 KGHSH and CDR2 LQKENI. The sample is drawn from a study of OX40 agonist ivuxolimab in advanced cancers. At the level of the study: An agonistic human IgG2 monoclonal antibody against OX40 (CD134) was given.

Systemic immunosuppression or a history of autoimmune disease excluded patients. Produced via immunoSEQ multiplex PCR; TCRdb's table is partial and in-frame only. Of over 35,000 clones listed, 75% to 90% were seen once; the top ten hold roughly 0.51%. The J gene is TRBJ1-6, the V gene TRBV18, with 7 positions matching TRBD1. The sample here was CD4+ or CD8+ T cells sorted from blood, taken in a trial of the OX40 agonist ivuxolimab. The TCR comes from an adult with an advanced solid tumor such as melanoma, head and neck, liver or kidney cancer. The CDR3 DNA is TGTGCCAGCTCACCGGACAGGTCGGGCAATTCACCCCTCCACTTT. It translates to CASSPDRSGNSPLHF.